These 3 T cell receptor beta chains came from one sample sequenced in a study of blood T cell repertoires in COVID-19. Profiling relied on immunoSEQ multiplex PCR, and the TCRdb table lists in-frame clones only, not all of them. The sample contains about 200,000 clones, about 79% of which appear only once. Sample: peripheral blood. Receptors were obtained from a human donor in a cohort sampled during active COVID-19.

This chain connects TRBV6-6 to TRBJ1-5; the D is unclear. CDR3 length: 15 residues. CDR1 MNHNY and CDR2 SVGAGI come from the germline V gene (reference sequence). Trimming pared 4 bases from V and 0 bases from J, leaving 10 bases between. The CDR3 coding sequence is TGTGCCAGCAGTTTCGCGCGGGATAGCAATCAGCCCCAGCATTTT. Its translation is CASSFARDSNQPQHF.

This clone has only a few counts. The rearrangement joins TRBV6-5 to TRBJ2-7; 10 nucleotides align to TRBD2. Germline-derived CDR1 and CDR2 are MNHEY and SVGAGI. CDR3 length: 13 amino acids. J was trimmed by 4 bases and V by 10 bases; bases with no gene match: 7. In DNA, the CDR3 is TGTGCCAACCATTCTAGCGGGAGTTACGAGCAGTACTTC. Amino acid sequence: CANHSSGSYEQYF.

The V and J genes are TRBV28 and TRBJ2-3; possible D gene TRBD1, 5 bases. CDR1 and CDR2 from the germline V gene are MDHEN and SYDVKM. This CDR3 has 19 amino acids. Trimming cost V 3 bases and J 0 bases, with 22 bases left between them. The CDR3 reads CASSFPPPPQGRSTDTQYF. CDR3 nucleotides: TGTGCCAGCAGTTTCCCCCCCCCGCCTCAGGGTCGCAGCACAGATACGCAGTATTTT.